This entry lists 9 T cell receptor beta chains sequenced from one sample in a study of blood T cell repertoires in COVID-19. Here immunoSEQ multiplex PCR was the method, and the copy in TCRdb shows in-frame clones only, minus some. The sample contains approximately 230,000 clones, approximately 83% of which appear only once. Sequenced input: peripheral blood. These receptors all come from an older man with acute or convalescent COVID-19.

The genes are TRBV19 and TRBJ2-7; 8 nucleotides align to TRBD2. With V trimmed by 5 bases and J by 5 bases, 8 bases remained unmatched. CDR1 and CDR2 (germline): LNHDA, SQIVND (reference sequence). There are 14 residues in the CDR3. Written as DNA, the CDR3 is TGTGCCAGTAGTCCTCGGGGGGGGCAGAACGAGCAGTACTTC. This gives the protein CASSPRGGQNEQYF.

This chain links TRBV30 with TRBJ2-5, with a tentative D call TRBD2 (6 bases). Germline V gene data show CDR1 as GTSNPN and CDR2 as SVGIG (reference sequence). The CDR3 consists of 13 residues. The V and J ends lost 5 bases and 3 bases respectively, with 13 bases between them. DNA of the CDR3: TGTGCCTGGGGCCCCTGGGGGGAAGAGACCCAGTACTTC. Its protein product is CAWGPWGEETQYF.

This chain links TRBV5-1 with TRBJ1-1; 10 nucleotides agree with TRBD1. The CDR3 totals 14 residues. Trimming took 3 bases from V and 5 from J; bases not matched to a gene: 4. The germline V gene encodes CDR1 SGHRS and CDR2 YFSETQ. The CDR3 DNA reads as TGCGCCAGCAGCTGGACAGGGGGTGGTACTGAAGCTTTCTTT. Residues: CASSWTGGGTEAFF. Drawing the rest from reference TRBV5-1 and TRBJ1-1, the complete variable domain is KAGVTQTPRYLIKTRGQQVTLSCSPISGHRSVSWYQQTPGQGLQFLFEYFSETQRNKGNFPGRFSGRQFSNSRSEMNVSTLELGDSALYLCASSWTGGGTEAFFGQGTRLTVV.

The V gene is TRBV2, the J gene TRBJ1-5; D remains ambiguous. The germline gives CDR1 SNHLY, CDR2 FYNNEI. Trimming cost V 1 base and J 9 bases, with 16 bases left between them. This CDR3 has 15 residues. This CDR3 is CASSEGASQSGPQHF. The CDR3 nucleotides read TGTGCCAGCAGTGAAGGGGCAAGTCAATCAGGGCCCCAGCATTTT.

This clone was observed once. The rearrangement links TRBV24-1 to TRBJ1-2, with D unresolved. From germline, CDR1 is KGHDR and CDR2 SFDVKD. Trimming shortened V by 1 base and J by 8 bases, and 10 bases separated the two germline ends. The CDR3 loop spans 13 amino acids. The CDR3 DNA is TGTGCCACCAGTGATTTCTCAGGCCAGGGCTACACCTTC. This sequence encodes CATSDFSGQGYTF.

DNA of the CDR3: TGCGCCAGCAGCCACATGCCGGGGGGGCCCTGGGAGACCCAGTACTTC. This sequence encodes CASSHMPGGPWETQYF. This rearrangement joins TRBV10-2 to TRBJ2-5; 8 bases match TRBD2. With 6 bases clipped from V and 5 bases from J, the junction kept 14 bases outside the gene matches. CDR3 length: 16 residues. Germline loops: CDR1 WSHSY, CDR2 SAAADI.

V is TRBV3-1 (or the pseudogene TRBV3-2) and J is TRBJ2-6; D perhaps matches TRBD1 (7 bases). In germline, CDR1 is LGHDT, CDR2 YNNKEL (reference sequence). V shed 4 bases and J shed 2 bases, with 12 bases lying between them. CDR3 length: 16 amino acids. DNA for the CDR3: TGTGCCAGCAGCCCCCAGGGGGGTACTGGGGCCAACGTCCTGACTTTC. It is translated as CASSPQGGTGANVLTF.

The rearrangement joins TRBV6-5 to TRBJ1-5, with TRBD1 matching 8 bases. Trimming at V came to 6 bases and at J to 7 bases, leaving 11 bases not matched to a gene. The CDR3 is 15 residues long. Germline CDR1 is MNHEY and CDR2 is SVGAGI. The CDR3 loop reads CASSEGRGLGQPQHF. For the CDR3, the DNA is TGTGCCAGCAGCGAGGGCAGGGGGCTAGGGCAGCCCCAGCATTTT.

This clone has a count of ten or more. V gene TRBV4-2 combines with J gene TRBJ1-6; 8 bases are a match to TRBD1. V dropped 0 bases and J dropped 10; count of bases not matched to a gene: 5. Germline values: CDR1 LGHNA, CDR2 YNFKEQ. The CDR3 spans 15 residues. DNA of the CDR3: TGTGCCAGCAGCCAAGATCGGGACAGGAGGTCACCCCTCCACTTT. Translating it yields CASSQDRDRRSPLHF.